Each of the 11 T cell receptor beta chains below was sequenced from the same sample in a study of blood T cell repertoires in COVID-19. Data came from immunoSEQ multiplex PCR; TCRdb stores just in-frame clones and leaves some out. The repertoire has a few hundred thousand clones, 65% to 85% of them found once; the top ten carry roughly 3.2%. Input material: PBMCs or T cells enriched from blood (not recorded which). The origin of the receptors is a man aged 50 to 59 who had recovered from COVID-19.

As DNA, the CDR3 is TGTGCCAGCAGCCGAGAGGGCCTCACAGATACGCAGTATTTT. Translating it yields CASSREGLTDTQYF. The chain recombines TRBV7-3 with TRBJ2-3; possibly TRBD2 for D (5 bases). The CDR3 is 14 residues long. The ends were cut back, 5 bases at V and 2 bases at J, with 11 bases in the middle. Per germline, CDR1 SGHTA and CDR2 FQGTGA.

The chain uses TRBV19 and TRBJ2-1, with 9 positions matching TRBD2. The CDR3 contains 15 residues. The V and J ends lost 6 bases and 7 bases, in that order; junction bases with no gene match: 10. CDR1 and CDR2 (germline): LNHDA, SQIVND (reference sequence). The CDR3 reads CASSPVGLARNEQFF. In DNA, the CDR3 is TGTGCCAGTAGCCCCGTGGGACTAGCAAGGAATGAGCAGTTCTTC.

The chain links TRBV10-1 to TRBJ1-2, with D unclear. Trimming shortened V by 3 bases and J by 4 bases, and 9 bases separated the two germline ends. In germline, CDR1 is WNHNN, CDR2 SYGVQD (reference sequence). This CDR3 spans 13 amino acids. The CDR3 sequence is CASSDGDPYGYTF. The CDR3 region has the DNA TGCGCCAGCAGTGACGGGGATCCCTATGGCTACACCTTC.

This clone has just a few counts. This chain connects TRBV28 to TRBJ2-7; 11 bases map to TRBD2. The CDR3 contains 15 residues. V was clipped by 6 bases and J by 3 bases; unmatched bases: 7. The germline CDR1 and CDR2 sequences are MDHEN and SYDVKM. The CDR3, as DNA: TGTGCCAGCAGCAGAACTAGCGGGAGTTACTACGAGCAGTACTTC. The encoded protein is CASSRTSGSYYEQYF.

The V and J genes are TRBV7-3 and TRBJ1-1; D is unresolved. This CDR3 is built from 13 residues. With 7 bases removed from V and 3 bases from J, the gap between germline ends came to 12 bases. Germline V gene sequence: CDR1 SGHTA, CDR2 FQGTGA. The chain's CDR3 is CASTPVADTEAFF. In DNA form, the CDR3 reads TGTGCCAGCACTCCCGTTGCGGACACTGAAGCTTTCTTT.

This chain connects TRBV18 to TRBJ2-1; D perhaps matches TRBD1 (6 bases). V was pared by 0 bases and J by 0 bases, with 12 bases between. The germline V gene encodes CDR1 KGHSH and CDR2 LQKENI. The CDR3 totals 17 residues. CDR3 in DNA: TGTGCCAGCTCACCACCTACAGGGTCTACCTCCTACAATGAGCAGTTCTTC. Encoded protein: CASSPPTGSTSYNEQFF. The variable domain in full, completed from reference TRBV18 and TRBJ2-1, reads NAGVMQNPRHLVRRRGQEARLRCSPMKGHSHVYWYRQLPEEGLKFMVYLQKENIIDESGMPKERFSAEFPKEGPSILRIQQVVRGDSAAYFCASSPPTGSTSYNEQFFGPGTRLTVL.

The chain couples TRBV29-1 to TRBJ2-3; the D gene is possibly TRBD1 (5 bases). The CDR3 runs 13 residues. Germline CDR1 is SQVTM and CDR2 is ANQGSEA. V lost 3 bases and J lost 5, with 12 bases in between. The CDR3 nucleotides are TGCAGCGTTGAGATTATGCAGGGAGATACGCAGTATTTT. This sequence encodes CSVEIMQGDTQYF.

V gene TRBV9 combines with J gene TRBJ1-1; possibly TRBD1 for D (5 bases). This CDR3 has 12 amino acids. Trimming took off 4 bases at V and 11 bases at J, with 15 bases between the two ends. Germline CDR1 and CDR2: SGDLS and YYNGEE. Written as DNA, the CDR3 is TGTGCCAGCAGCCCCCGGGGGGATGGGGCTTTCTTT. Translating it yields CASSPRGDGAFF.

The chain is built from TRBV9 and TRBJ1-6, with D tentatively TRBD1 (5 bases). This CDR3 has 17 amino acids. V dropped 3 bases and J dropped 7 bases, with 20 bases sitting between them. Looked up from germline, CDR1 is SGDLS and CDR2 is YYNGEE. CDR3: CASSASGLRERNSPLHF. CDR3 DNA: TGTGCCAGCAGCGCCTCCGGGCTCAGGGAAAGAAATTCACCCCTCCACTTT.

In this sample, this clone turned up once. The chain links TRBV11-2 to TRBJ1-4; 7 bases map to TRBD1. Per germline, CDR1 SGHAT and CDR2 FQNNGV. J was trimmed by 3 bases and V by 5 bases; bases with no gene match: 6. The CDR3 has 15 residues. CDR3 loop: CASSPYDRANEKLFF. The CDR3 region has the DNA TGTGCCAGCAGCCCGTACGACAGGGCTAATGAAAAACTGTTTTTT.

J is TRBJ2-1 and V is TRBV12-3 or TRBV12-4; D unresolved. Trimming left V 2 bases short and J 9 bases short, with 11 bases between. The CDR3 totals 13 residues. CDR3 residues: CASSLWSELEQFF. The CDR3 coding sequence is TGTGCCAGCAGTTTATGGTCCGAACTTGAGCAGTTCTTC.